Listed below are T cell receptor beta chains from one sample, sequenced in a study of control samples from healthy donors and cancer patients. TCRdb keeps only in-frame clones here, not all; method: immunoSEQ multiplex PCR. The data hold approximately 51,000 clones, with about 80% observed a single time. Sequenced sample: blood. All receptors come from an older man in good health. The CDR3 runs from the conserved cysteine through the conserved F or W. Fields, in order: V gene, clone size, J gene, D gene, CDR3 DNA, CDR3 protein. D genes are given only for firm matches. Clone size is not always given. Where it is, it says once, few, many or a class for expanded clones.

V gene: TRBV19
clone size: .
J gene: TRBJ1-1
D gene: .
CDR3 DNA: TGTGCCAGCTCGACAGGCACTTCGCTCGGGAACACTGAAGCTTTCTTT
CDR3 protein: CASSTGTSLGNTEAFF

V gene: TRBV5-4
clone size: .
J gene: TRBJ1-2
D gene: .
CDR3 DNA: TGTGCCAGCCGCGGACAACGAGCTAACTATGGCTACACCTTC
CDR3 protein: CASRGQRANYGYTF

V gene: TRBV4-2
clone size: few
J gene: TRBJ2-3
D gene: .
CDR3 DNA: TGTGCCAGCAGTAAACAGGGCGCAGATACGCAGTATTTT
CDR3 protein: CASSKQGADTQYF

V gene: TRBV5-6
clone size: .
J gene: TRBJ1-6
D gene: .
CDR3 DNA: TGTGCCAGCAGCTTCGATTTTCCCCGTAATTCACCCCTCCACTTT
CDR3 protein: CASSFDFPRNSPLHF

V gene: TRBV5-1
clone size: once
J gene: TRBJ2-1
D gene: TRBD2
CDR3 DNA: TGCGCCAGCAGCTTCTCTAGCGGATACCTCAATGAGCAGTTCTTC
CDR3 protein: CASSFSSGYLNEQFF

V gene: TRBV30
clone size: .
J gene: TRBJ1-1
D gene: .
CDR3 DNA: TGTGCCTGGAATAGTATGGCAGGCATGAACACTGAAGCTTTCTTT
CDR3 protein: CAWNSMAGMNTEAFF

V gene: TRBV6-5
clone size: .
J gene: TRBJ2-7
D gene: TRBD2
CDR3 DNA: TGTGCCAGCAGCGGTGGGACTAGCGACTCCTACGAGCAGTACTTC
CDR3 protein: CASSGGTSDSYEQYF

V gene: TRBV28
clone size: .
J gene: TRBJ2-1
D gene: TRBD2
CDR3 DNA: TGTGCCAGCAGTCCTCCGGGACTAGCCTACAATGAGCAGTTCTTC
CDR3 protein: CASSPPGLAYNEQFF

V gene: TRBV5-1
clone size: .
J gene: TRBJ2-5
D gene: TRBD2
CDR3 DNA: TGCGCCAGCAGCTTGGTAGGGACTAGCGGAGGGGAAGAGACCCAGTACTTC
CDR3 protein: CASSLVGTSGGEETQYF

V gene: TRBV4-2
clone size: .
J gene: TRBJ2-1
D gene: TRBD2
CDR3 DNA: TGTGCCAGCAGCCCCTCCCCCGGGACTAGATTTCGGGATGAGCAGTTCTTC
CDR3 protein: CASSPSPGTRFRDEQFF

V gene: TRBV18
clone size: .
J gene: TRBJ1-1
D gene: .
CDR3 DNA: TGTGCCAGCTCACCCAGCAGCTATGAAGCTTTCTTT
CDR3 protein: CASSPSSYEAFF

V gene: TRBV28
clone size: .
J gene: TRBJ1-2
D gene: .
CDR3 DNA: TGTGCCAGCAGTTTTTTTAGGGAAGCTAACTATGGCTACACCTTC
CDR3 protein: CASSFFREANYGYTF

V gene: TRBV13
clone size: once
J gene: TRBJ1-2
D gene: .
CDR3 DNA: TGTGCCAGCAGCTTATCGGGTTGGGGTGGCGGCTACACCTTC
CDR3 protein: CASSLSGWGGGYTF

V gene: TRBV10-3
clone size: few
J gene: TRBJ1-4
D gene: .
CDR3 DNA: TGTGCCATCAGACAATCCGGGACGGATAATGAAAAACTGTTTTTT
CDR3 protein: CAIRQSGTDNEKLFF

V gene: TRBV28
clone size: medium-sized
J gene: TRBJ1-2
D gene: .
CDR3 DNA: TGTGCCAGCATCCCACGCCCGGGGGCGATCGGCTACACCTTC
CDR3 protein: CASIPRPGAIGYTF

V gene: TRBV7-9
clone size: .
J gene: TRBJ1-1
D gene: TRBD1
CDR3 DNA: TGTGCCAGCAGCCCACTAACTGGACAGGGCACCACTGAAGCTTTCTTT
CDR3 protein: CASSPLTGQGTTEAFF

V gene: TRBV5-1
clone size: .
J gene: TRBJ1-4
D gene: .
CDR3 DNA: TGCGCCAGCAGCCCCCGGGTCAGAGGCAATGAAAAACTGTTTTTT
CDR3 protein: CASSPRVRGNEKLFF

V gene: TRBV19
clone size: .
J gene: TRBJ1-2
D gene: .
CDR3 DNA: TGTGCCAGTAGTAGAGGCATCTCAGGCACTTCATATGGCTACACCTTC
CDR3 protein: CASSRGISGTSYGYTF

V gene: TRBV7-9
clone size: .
J gene: TRBJ2-1
D gene: TRBD2
CDR3 DNA: TGTGCCAGCAGCTTATTTTCTAGCGGGGTTTACAATGAGCAGTTCTTC
CDR3 protein: CASSLFSSGVYNEQFF

V gene: TRBV29-1
clone size: few
J gene: TRBJ1-2
D gene: .
CDR3 DNA: TGCAGCGTTGAAGATCAAAACTCAGCTAGTGGCTACACCTTC
CDR3 protein: CSVEDQNSASGYTF

V gene: TRBV28
clone size: .
J gene: TRBJ1-2
D gene: .
CDR3 DNA: TGTGCCAGCTCGAGTCCGGGGCAGTCTCATGGCTACACCTTC
CDR3 protein: CASSSPGQSHGYTF

V gene: TRBV18
clone size: .
J gene: TRBJ2-7
D gene: .
CDR3 DNA: TGTGCCAGCTCACCACCCAGGGCCTCGCTACCCTACGAGCAGTACTTC
CDR3 protein: CASSPPRASLPYEQYF

V gene: TRBV2
clone size: .
J gene: TRBJ2-2
D gene: .
CDR3 DNA: TGTGCCAGCAGTGAAGCGCTTCTCATCCTCGGCAGGAGACACACCGGGGAGCTGTTTTTT
CDR3 protein: CASSEALLILGRRHTGELFF

V gene: TRBV4-1
clone size: .
J gene: TRBJ1-1
D gene: .
CDR3 DNA: TGCGCCAGCCGACCGGGGGGCGGAAGGGGCGCTGAAGCTTTCTTT
CDR3 protein: CASRPGGGRGAEAFF

V gene: TRBV19
clone size: .
J gene: TRBJ1-2
D gene: .
CDR3 DNA: TGTGCCAGTAGTATGTCCGTTGGAGCTCACTATGGCTACACCTTC
CDR3 protein: CASSMSVGAHYGYTF

V gene: TRBV30
clone size: .
J gene: TRBJ2-3
D gene: .
CDR3 DNA: TGTGCCTGGAGTGCACAGGGTTCAGGCACAGATACGCAGTATTTT
CDR3 protein: CAWSAQGSGTDTQYF

V gene: TRBV15
clone size: .
J gene: TRBJ2-4
D gene: .
CDR3 DNA: TGTGCCACCAGCAGAGTGGCGGGTGGGAAAAACATTCAGTACTTC
CDR3 protein: CATSRVAGGKNIQYF

V gene: TRBV28
clone size: .
J gene: TRBJ2-4
D gene: .
CDR3 DNA: TGTACCAGCAGTTTAAGAAGGGCCCGCACTCTCAAAAACATTCAGTACTTC
CDR3 protein: CTSSLRRARTLKNIQYF

V gene: TRBV4-1
clone size: .
J gene: TRBJ2-5
D gene: TRBD2
CDR3 DNA: TGCGCCAGCAGCCGACTAGCGCTCGGAGAGACCCAGTACTTC
CDR3 protein: CASSRLALGETQYF

V gene: TRBV2
clone size: .
J gene: TRBJ1-5
D gene: TRBD1
CDR3 DNA: TGTGCCAGCCTCAGGGGGCCTCTTGGGCCCCAGCATTTT
CDR3 protein: CASLRGPLGPQHF

V gene: TRBV24-1
clone size: .
J gene: TRBJ1-4
D gene: .
CDR3 DNA: TGTGCCACCAGTACCGGGAACAATGAAAAACTGTTTTTT
CDR3 protein: CATSTGNNEKLFF

V gene: TRBV19
clone size: .
J gene: TRBJ1-5
D gene: .
CDR3 DNA: TGTGCCAGTAGTATAGATGTCAATCAGCCCCAGCATTTT
CDR3 protein: CASSIDVNQPQHF

V gene: TRBV18
clone size: .
J gene: TRBJ2-7
D gene: .
CDR3 DNA: TGTGCCAGCTCACCTTCCGTCAGGGCCTACTACGAGCAGTACTTC
CDR3 protein: CASSPSVRAYYEQYF

V gene: TRBV5-8
clone size: .
J gene: TRBJ2-3
D gene: TRBD2
CDR3 DNA: TGTGCCAGCATCGATTACCGGGGGACTAGCGGGAGTTCAGATACGCAGTATTTT
CDR3 protein: CASIDYRGTSGSSDTQYF

V gene: TRBV5-1
clone size: .
J gene: TRBJ1-1
D gene: .
CDR3 DNA: TGCGCCAGCAGCTTGGTGGGGACCTACTTGAACACTGAAGCTTTCTTT
CDR3 protein: CASSLVGTYLNTEAFF

V gene: TRBV5-1
clone size: .
J gene: TRBJ2-5
D gene: .
CDR3 DNA: TGCGCCAGCAGCTCTACAGGGACTCAAGAGACCCAGTACTTC
CDR3 protein: CASSSTGTQETQYF

V gene: TRBV28
clone size: .
J gene: TRBJ1-3
D gene: .
CDR3 DNA: TGTGCCAGCAGTTTATGGTTGGGCCCAAGACCTGGAAACACCATATATTTT
CDR3 protein: CASSLWLGPRPGNTIYF

V gene: TRBV9
clone size: .
J gene: TRBJ2-1
D gene: .
CDR3 DNA: TGTGCCAGCAGCGTAGAGGCATCATACCCTTCCTACAATGAGCAGTTCTTC
CDR3 protein: CASSVEASYPSYNEQFF

V gene: TRBV24-1
clone size: .
J gene: TRBJ1-4
D gene: TRBD1
CDR3 DNA: TGTGCCACCAGTGATAGGGACAGGGGCTCTGTCGGAAAAACTGTTTTT
CDR3 protein: CATSDRDRGSVGKTVF

V gene: TRBV10-1
clone size: few
J gene: TRBJ2-7
D gene: .
CDR3 DNA: TGCGCCAGCAGTGCTCTAGGGGGCGAGCAGTACTTC
CDR3 protein: CASSALGGEQYF

V gene: TRBV29-1
clone size: .
J gene: TRBJ2-3
D gene: .
CDR3 DNA: TGCAGCGTCCCCCCCGGAAGGAGCACAGATACGCAGTATTTT
CDR3 protein: CSVPPGRSTDTQYF

V gene: TRBV7-3
clone size: .
J gene: TRBJ2-3
D gene: .
CDR3 DNA: TGTGCCAGCAGCTTAAAGTGGGGAACCACAGATACGCAGTATTTT
CDR3 protein: CASSLKWGTTDTQYF

V gene: TRBV10-3
clone size: .
J gene: TRBJ1-4
D gene: .
CDR3 DNA: TGTGCCACATCGGTCCTACAGGGCGGTGGCGAAAAACTGTTTTTT
CDR3 protein: CATSVLQGGGEKLFF

V gene: TRBV18
clone size: .
J gene: TRBJ2-1
D gene: .
CDR3 DNA: TGTGCCAGCTCACCACCAAACCCCAGCGGGTGGGCCAATGAGCAGTTCTTC
CDR3 protein: CASSPPNPSGWANEQFF

V gene: TRBV7-9
clone size: .
J gene: TRBJ1-1
D gene: .
CDR3 DNA: TGTGCCAGCAGCTTACCCGGGGGCGGCACTGAAGCTTTCTTT
CDR3 protein: CASSLPGGGTEAFF

V gene: TRBV14
clone size: .
J gene: TRBJ2-2
D gene: TRBD2
CDR3 DNA: TGTGCCAGCAGCCGAAGGACTAGCGGGATTACGAACACCGGGGAGCTGTTTTTT
CDR3 protein: CASSRRTSGITNTGELFF

V gene: TRBV30
clone size: .
J gene: TRBJ2-7
D gene: .
CDR3 DNA: TGTGCCTGGAGTGTAGTGGGTGAGCAGTACTTC
CDR3 protein: CAWSVVGEQYF

V gene: TRBV5-1
clone size: .
J gene: TRBJ2-6
D gene: .
CDR3 DNA: TGCGCCAGCAGTTGGAGCCACTCTGGGGCCAACGTCCTGACTTTC
CDR3 protein: CASSWSHSGANVLTF

V gene: TRBV11-2
clone size: .
J gene: TRBJ2-2
D gene: .
CDR3 DNA: TGTGCCAGCAGCTTAATCCCCAGAGGAACCGGGGAGCTGTTTTTT
CDR3 protein: CASSLIPRGTGELFF

V gene: TRBV7-9
clone size: .
J gene: TRBJ2-1
D gene: .
CDR3 DNA: TGTGCCAGCAGCTTAGCTCTGGGGTGGAAAGGATCCTACAATGAGCAGTTCTTC
CDR3 protein: CASSLALGWKGSYNEQFF

V gene: TRBV27
clone size: .
J gene: TRBJ1-5
D gene: .
CDR3 DNA: TGTGCCAGCAGTCCTCCCGGGGGGTTCAATCAGCCCCAGCATTTT
CDR3 protein: CASSPPGGFNQPQHF

V gene: TRBV10-1
clone size: few
J gene: TRBJ2-5
D gene: TRBD1
CDR3 DNA: TGCGCCAGCAGTGGACAGGGCGGGGAGACCCAGTACTTC
CDR3 protein: CASSGQGGETQYF

V gene: TRBV13
clone size: .
J gene: TRBJ1-4
D gene: .
CDR3 DNA: TGTGCCAGCAGCGTACGGGCCAGGGAGAATGAAAAACTGTTTTTT
CDR3 protein: CASSVRARENEKLFF

V gene: TRBV5-1
clone size: .
J gene: TRBJ2-2
D gene: .
CDR3 DNA: TGCGCCAGCAGCTTCCTGACTAGGAACACCGGGGAGCTGTTTTTT
CDR3 protein: CASSFLTRNTGELFF

V gene: TRBV6-5
clone size: .
J gene: TRBJ2-5
D gene: TRBD2
CDR3 DNA: TGTGCCAGCAGTATCGGACTAGGGGATAAAGAGACCCAGTACTTC
CDR3 protein: CASSIGLGDKETQYF

V gene: TRBV7-7
clone size: .
J gene: TRBJ2-1
D gene: .
CDR3 DNA: TGTGCCAGCAGCCAAGACAGCTACAATGAGCAGTTCTTC
CDR3 protein: CASSQDSYNEQFF

V gene: TRBV19
clone size: .
J gene: TRBJ2-3
D gene: TRBD2
CDR3 DNA: TGTGCCAGTAGTAGCTGGGGGGGAGTTGGCACAGATACGCAGTATTTT
CDR3 protein: CASSSWGGVGTDTQYF

V gene: TRBV14
clone size: medium-sized
J gene: TRBJ1-5
D gene: .
CDR3 DNA: TGTGCCAGCAGCCGTGGTCAGGCTCAGCCCCAGCATTTT
CDR3 protein: CASSRGQAQPQHF

V gene: TRBV2
clone size: .
J gene: TRBJ2-7
D gene: TRBD1
CDR3 DNA: TGTGCCAGCAGTGTGGGACAGGGTTTTTTCTACGAGCAGTACTTC
CDR3 protein: CASSVGQGFFYEQYF

V gene: TRBV2
clone size: few
J gene: TRBJ1-1
D gene: .
CDR3 DNA: TGTGCCAGCAGTGGTCGGGGGGGCGGCGCTGAAGCTTTCTTT
CDR3 protein: CASSGRGGGAEAFF